Given below is one TCR beta chain in context. The clone's antigen remains unknown. The record has no base qualities; no much larger clone is one base away. V loses 1 base, J loses 5 bases, and the germline ends lie 15 bases apart. Counted from cysteine to phenylalanine, this CDR3 has 15 amino acids. CDR3 DNA is the only sequence kept; it has 45 bases, read in frame from the first base. CDR1 SGHRS and CDR2 YFSETQ were looked up in the germline V gene. All patients' tumors stained robustly positive for Merkel cell polyomavirus Large T antigen by immunohistochemistry. Roughly twelve Merkel cell carcinoma patients with robust KLL-tetramer+ populations, above 0.04% of CD8+ T cells, in blood and/or cultured TIL were included. All patients were Caucasian, with a median age of approximately 65 years and a range of about 45 to 80 years. Library preparation used the immunoSEQ multiplex PCR assay. Adaptive Biotechnologies (Seattle, WA) carried out genomic DNA extraction, TRB sequencing and normalization. In the original analysis: To compute clonality, the Shannon entropy of productive TRB sequences was normalized by log2 of unique productive sequences and then subtracted from one. KLL-specific clonotypes in tumors were found by matching TCRbeta CDR3 amino acid sequences to the sequences from the tetramer-sorted sample of each patient. In its TCRdb copy, this immuneACCESS table keeps in-frame sequences only and misses some clones. Where compared with another copy, unresolved V genes explain less than half of these, and the others have no known cause. The D gene and trimming were derived from the DNA, and the V and J assignments and clone size from that table. The sample yields around 3,100 clones; 84% were counted once. The ten largest clones capture approximately 9.5% of the sample.

The data were taken from a study of tumor-infiltrating T cells and Merkel cell polyomavirus (dated by TCRdb to about 2017). With respect to the entire study: In Merkel cell carcinoma patients, the study examined CD8+ T cells specific for the Merkel cell polyomavirus KLL epitope. Most whole-tumor samples were obtained as 25-micron curls cut from formalin-fixed, paraffin-embedded tissue blocks. Patients presented at varying disease stages and were followed for a median of around 2.9 years, with a range of 1. Patients received varied, non-standardized therapies including chemotherapy, radiation and immunotherapies. TRB sequencing covered KLL-tetramer-sorted cells from blood or tumor-infiltrating lymphocytes in about 15 samples, plus 12 matched whole-tumor samples. In the whole study, one tumor sample was a frozen nodal tumor digest, and another tumor sample was a flash-frozen core biopsy of a metastasis. Study-wide conclusions, independent of this receptor: KLL-specific TRB repertoires proved diverse and largely private: among roughly 430 unique sequences, only one clonotype was public, and two patients shared that clonotype. The small sample size of the study (n of about 13 patients) is recognized as a limitation. Because the study covered only a single viral epitope, T cells targeting other Merkel cell polyomavirus epitopes were not captured. A higher fraction of KLL-specific T cells within tumors (about 1.8-18% versus roughly 0-0.14%) was associated with significantly better MCC-specific survival. A greater number of unique KLL-specific clonotypes in tumors (roughly 5-110 vs 0-3) was associated with a significant advantage in MCC-specific survival (P = 0.0051).

The source is a man aged 45-65 years with Merkel cell carcinoma. What was sequenced was tumor tissue. In this chain, TRBV5-1 is recombined with TRBJ2-5, with no reliable assignment of the D segment. The CDR3 in this case is CASSLSSGPGETQYF. The DNA sequence is TGCGCCAGCAGCTTGAGTTCTGGGCCCGGTGAGACCCAGTACTTC.